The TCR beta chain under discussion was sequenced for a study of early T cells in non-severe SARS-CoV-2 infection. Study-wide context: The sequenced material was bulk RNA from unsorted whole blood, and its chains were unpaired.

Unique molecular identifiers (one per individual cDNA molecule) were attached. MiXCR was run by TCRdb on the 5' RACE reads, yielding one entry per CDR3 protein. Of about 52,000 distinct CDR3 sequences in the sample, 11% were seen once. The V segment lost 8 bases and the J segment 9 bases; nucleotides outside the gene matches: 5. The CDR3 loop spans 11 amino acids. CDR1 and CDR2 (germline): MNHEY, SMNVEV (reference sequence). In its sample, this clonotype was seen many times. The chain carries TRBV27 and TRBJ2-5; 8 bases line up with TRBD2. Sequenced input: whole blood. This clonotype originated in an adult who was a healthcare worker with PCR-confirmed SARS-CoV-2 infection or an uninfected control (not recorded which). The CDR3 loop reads CASGGRGAQYF. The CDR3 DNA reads TGTGCCAGCGGCGGGCGGGGGGCCCAGTACTTC.